The 13 T cell receptor beta chains given below trace back to one sample, sequenced in a study of cytomegalovirus exposure and HLA in healthy donors. In the PCR, 60 Vbeta and 13 Jbeta primers were used. Some clones are missing from TCRdb's copy, which holds only in-frame ones; the method was immunoSEQ multiplex PCR. The sample shows around 180,000 clones, approximately 88% of them seen only once. The sequencing sample was made of PBMCs. These receptors originate from a boy aged 2 to 10 in good health and CMV-seronegative.

The chain couples TRBV6-5 to TRBJ2-3; possibly TRBD2 for D (6 bases). This CDR3 spans 14 amino acids. The V gene's germline CDR1 is MNHEY and CDR2 SVGAGI. The ends were cut back, 5 bases at V and 4 bases at J, with 13 bases in the middle. In DNA form, the CDR3 reads TGTGCCAGCAGTCCCCGGCGGGGTCCAGATACGCAGTATTTT. Translating it yields CASSPRRGPDTQYF.

V gene TRBV5-6 combines with J gene TRBJ1-1, with D unclear. Germline V gene lookup returns CDR1 SGHDT and CDR2 YYEEEE. CDR3 length equals 14 residues. Trimming removed 5 bases from V and 5 bases from J, with 16 bases in between. Here the CDR3 DNA reads TGTGCCAGCAGGGTGGCGGGTTTGGGAACTGAAGCTTTCTTT. Protein sequence: CASRVAGLGTEAFF.

The V gene is TRBV7-2, the J gene TRBJ1-1; tentative D call: TRBD1 (6 bases). CDR3 length: 14 residues. Germline CDR1 is SGHTA and CDR2 is FQGNSA. V was trimmed by 2 bases and J by 4 bases, leaving 11 bases between them. As DNA, the CDR3 is TGTGCCAGCAGCTTATCCACAGGGCTCACTGAAGCTTTCTTT. Translating it yields CASSLSTGLTEAFF.

This clone was counted once. V and J are TRBV30 and TRBJ1-2; 10 bases agree with TRBD1. This CDR3 region has 13 residues. The ends lost 2 bases at V and 4 bases at J; junction bases unmatched: 1. Germline values: CDR1 GTSNPN, CDR2 SVGIG (reference sequence). CDR3 region: CAWSRTGGYGYTF. CDR3 in DNA: TGTGCCTGGAGTCGGACAGGGGGCTATGGCTACACCTTC.

In its sample, this clone was seen a few times. The V call is TRBV5-1, the J call TRBJ1-1; D possibly corresponds to TRBD1 (5 bases). The CDR3 runs 14 residues. Germline V lookup: CDR1 SGHRS, CDR2 YFSETQ. V shed 6 bases and J shed 3 bases, with 15 bases lying between them. This CDR3 reads CASTSSGGDTEAFF. CDR3 nucleotides: TGCGCCAGCACCTCGTCCGGGGGTGACACTGAAGCTTTCTTT.

The V and J genes are TRBV13 and TRBJ2-7; 7 bases agree with TRBD2. The CDR3 consists of 14 residues. Per the germline V gene, CDR1 is PRHDT and CDR2 is FYEKMQ (reference sequence). The V gene end was trimmed by 2 bases and the J gene end by 2 bases; junction bases not matched to a gene: 3. In DNA form, the CDR3 reads TGTGCCAGCAGCTTACGGGGAGGGACCTACGAGCAGTACTTC. Translated, it gives CASSLRGGTYEQYF. Variable domain in full (rest from reference TRBV13 and TRBJ2-7): AAGVIQSPRHLIKEKRETATLKCYPIPRHDTVYWYQQGPGQDPQFLISFYEKMQSDKGSIPDRFSAQQFSDYHSELNMSSLELGDSALYFCASSLRGGTYEQYFGPGTRLTVT.

The genes are TRBV6-5 and TRBJ1-6; the match to TRBD1 covers 9 bases. This CDR3 contains 15 residues. Germline V gene sequence: CDR1 MNHEY, CDR2 SVGAGI. V dropped 6 bases and J dropped 9; count of bases not matched to a gene: 9. The CDR3: CASSSGTGKGSPLHF. For the CDR3, the DNA is TGTGCCAGCAGCTCCGGGACAGGGAAGGGTTCACCCCTCCACTTT.

The chain combines TRBV7-8 with TRBJ2-6; D uncertain. CDR3 size: 16 residues. Germline-derived CDR1 and CDR2 are SGHVS and FQNEAQ. The V end lost 2 bases, the J end lost 1 base, and 9 bases lay between the germline ends. The CDR3 spells CASSLQPSSGANVLTF. As DNA, the CDR3 is TGTGCCAGCAGCTTACAGCCTAGTTCTGGGGCCAACGTCCTGACTTTC. The full variable domain, its missing parts supplied by reference TRBV7-8 and TRBJ2-6, is GAGVSQSPRYKVAKRGQDVALRCDPISGHVSLFWYQQALGQGPEFLTYFQNEAQLDKSGLPSDRFFAERPEGSVSTLKIQRTQQEDSAVYLCASSLQPSSGANVLTFGAGSRLTVL.

This chain uses TRBV6-5 with TRBJ1-2; TRBD1 agrees at 7 bases. V lost 7 bases to trimming and J lost 11 bases; unmatched junction nucleotides: 13. In germline, CDR1 is MNHEY, CDR2 SVGAGI. The CDR3 length is 13 residues. The CDR3 protein is CASKWNRGLGYTF. The CDR3 nucleotides are TGTGCCAGCAAGTGGAACAGGGGATTGGGATACACCTTC.

The rearrangement uses TRBV7-8 and TRBJ2-3, with TRBD2 identical over 9 bases. Losses at the gene ends were 8 bases for V and 1 base for J; bases not matched to a gene: 16. Per germline, CDR1 SGHVS and CDR2 FQNEAQ. The CDR3 spans 18 residues. CDR3 coding DNA: TGTGCCAGCCACTCTTTAGATGAGAAGCGGGGGGGCACAGATACGCAGTATTTT. This gives the protein CASHSLDEKRGGTDTQYF.

The gene calls are TRBV6-5 and TRBJ1-5; no clear D. Germline V gene sequence: CDR1 MNHEY, CDR2 SVGAGI. This CDR3 has 15 amino acids. Trimming cost V 6 bases and J 0 bases, with 12 bases left between them. The DNA for the CDR3 is TGTGCCAGCAGCCCGACACGCTATAGCAATCAGCCCCAGCATTTT. This gives the protein CASSPTRYSNQPQHF.

V is TRBV27 and J is TRBJ2-1; a weak D match, TRBD2 (5 bases). CDR1 MNHEY and CDR2 SMNVEV come from the germline V gene (reference sequence). Trimming shortened V by 8 bases and J by 3 bases, and 17 bases separated the two germline ends. CDR3 length: 15 amino acids. CDR3 residues: CASARTPGIYNEQFF. The CDR3 DNA reads as TGTGCCAGCGCCAGAACCCCGGGAATCTACAATGAGCAGTTCTTC.

The chain combines TRBV27 with TRBJ1-1; D is unclear. This CDR3 has 13 residues. The germline V gene encodes CDR1 MNHEY and CDR2 SMNVEV (reference sequence). The V end was cut by 8 bases, the J end by 1 base, with 11 bases between. The CDR3: CASGAGTNTEAFF. In DNA form, the CDR3 reads TGTGCCAGCGGAGCGGGAACGAACACTGAAGCTTTCTTT.